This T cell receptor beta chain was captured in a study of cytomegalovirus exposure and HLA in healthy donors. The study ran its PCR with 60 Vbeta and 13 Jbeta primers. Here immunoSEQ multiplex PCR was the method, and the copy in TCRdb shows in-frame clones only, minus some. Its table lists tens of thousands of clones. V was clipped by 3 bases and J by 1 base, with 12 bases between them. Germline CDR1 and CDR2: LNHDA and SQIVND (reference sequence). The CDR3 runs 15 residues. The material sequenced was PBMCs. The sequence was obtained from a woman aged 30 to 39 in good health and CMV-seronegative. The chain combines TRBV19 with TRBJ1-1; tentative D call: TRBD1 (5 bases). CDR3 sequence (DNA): TGTGCCAGTAGTATTGGACCGGGGGGGAACACTGAAGCTTTCTTT. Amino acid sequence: CASSIGPGGNTEAFF.